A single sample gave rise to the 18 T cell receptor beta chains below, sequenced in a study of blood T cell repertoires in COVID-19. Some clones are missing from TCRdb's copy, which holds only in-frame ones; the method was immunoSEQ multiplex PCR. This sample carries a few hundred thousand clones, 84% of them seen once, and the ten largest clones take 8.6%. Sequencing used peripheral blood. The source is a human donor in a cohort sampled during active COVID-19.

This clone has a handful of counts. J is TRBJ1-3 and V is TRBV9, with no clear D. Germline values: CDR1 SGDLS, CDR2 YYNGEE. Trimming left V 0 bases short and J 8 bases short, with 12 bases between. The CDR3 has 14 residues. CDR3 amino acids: CASSVDHRVDTIYF. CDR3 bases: TGTGCCAGCAGCGTAGACCATCGGGTAGACACCATATATTTT.

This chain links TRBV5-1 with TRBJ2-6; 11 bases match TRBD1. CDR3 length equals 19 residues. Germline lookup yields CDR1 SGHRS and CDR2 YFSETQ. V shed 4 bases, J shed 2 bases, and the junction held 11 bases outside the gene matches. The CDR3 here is CASSPEGTGGFTGANVLTF. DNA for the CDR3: TGCGCCAGCAGCCCGGAAGGGACAGGGGGTTTTACTGGGGCCAACGTCCTGACTTTC.

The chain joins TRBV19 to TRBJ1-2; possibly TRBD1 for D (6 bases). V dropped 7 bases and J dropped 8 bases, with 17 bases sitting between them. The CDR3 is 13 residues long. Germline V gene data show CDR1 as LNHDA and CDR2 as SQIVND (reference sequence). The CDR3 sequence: CASILPGAGGYTF. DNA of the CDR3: TGTGCCAGTATCCTCCCAGGGGCGGGCGGCTACACCTTC.

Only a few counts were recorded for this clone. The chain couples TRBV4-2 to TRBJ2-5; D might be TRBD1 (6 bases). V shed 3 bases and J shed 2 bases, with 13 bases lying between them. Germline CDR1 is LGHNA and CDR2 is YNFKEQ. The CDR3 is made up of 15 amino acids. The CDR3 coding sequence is TGTGCCAGCAGCCAGAACGGACAGAAGCAAGAGACCCAGTACTTC. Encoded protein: CASSQNGQKQETQYF.

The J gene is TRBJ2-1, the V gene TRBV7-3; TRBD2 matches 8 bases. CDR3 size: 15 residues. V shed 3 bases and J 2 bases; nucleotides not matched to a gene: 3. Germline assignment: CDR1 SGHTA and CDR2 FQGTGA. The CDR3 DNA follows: TGTGCCAGCAGCTTCACTAGCGGAGCCTACAATGAGCAGTTCTTC. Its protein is CASSFTSGAYNEQFF.

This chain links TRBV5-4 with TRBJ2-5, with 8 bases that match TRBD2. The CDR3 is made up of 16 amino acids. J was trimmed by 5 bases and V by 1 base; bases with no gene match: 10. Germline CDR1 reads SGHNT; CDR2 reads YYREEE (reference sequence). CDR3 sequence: CASSLLSGSGRETQYF. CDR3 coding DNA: TGTGCCAGCAGCTTGTTAAGCGGGAGCGGCCGGGAGACCCAGTACTTC.

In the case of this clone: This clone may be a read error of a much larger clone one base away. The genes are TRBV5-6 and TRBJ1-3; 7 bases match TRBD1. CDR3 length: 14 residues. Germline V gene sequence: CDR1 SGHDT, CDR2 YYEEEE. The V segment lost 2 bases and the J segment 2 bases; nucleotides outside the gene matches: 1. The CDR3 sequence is CASSFTGAGNTIYF. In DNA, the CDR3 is TGTGCCAGCAGCTTTACAGGGGCTGGAAACACCATATATTTT.

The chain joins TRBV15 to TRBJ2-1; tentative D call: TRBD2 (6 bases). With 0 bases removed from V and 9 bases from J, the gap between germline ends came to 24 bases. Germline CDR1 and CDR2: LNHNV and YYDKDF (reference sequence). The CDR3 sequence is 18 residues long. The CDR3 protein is CATSRDRGSALGGSEQFF. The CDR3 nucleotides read TGTGCCACCAGCAGAGATCGGGGCAGCGCCTTGGGAGGAAGTGAGCAGTTCTTC.

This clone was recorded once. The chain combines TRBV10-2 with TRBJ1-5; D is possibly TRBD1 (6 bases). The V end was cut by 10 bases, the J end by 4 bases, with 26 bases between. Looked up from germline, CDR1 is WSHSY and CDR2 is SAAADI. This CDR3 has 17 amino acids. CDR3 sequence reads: CATMTRETGWGNQPQHF. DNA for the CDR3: TGCGCCACCATGACCAGGGAGACAGGATGGGGGAATCAGCCCCAGCATTTT.

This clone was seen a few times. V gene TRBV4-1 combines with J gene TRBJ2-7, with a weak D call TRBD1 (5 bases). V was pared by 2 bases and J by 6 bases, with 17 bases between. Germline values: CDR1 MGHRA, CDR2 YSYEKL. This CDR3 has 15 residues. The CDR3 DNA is TGCGCCAGCAGCCAATCGATCTCAGGGCTAAGCGAGCAGTACTTC. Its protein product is CASSQSISGLSEQYF.

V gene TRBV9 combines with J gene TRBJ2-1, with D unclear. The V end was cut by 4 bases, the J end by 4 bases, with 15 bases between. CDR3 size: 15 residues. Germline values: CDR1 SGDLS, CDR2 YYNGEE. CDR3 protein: CASSPGPGSYNEQFF. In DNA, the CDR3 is TGTGCCAGCAGCCCAGGCCCCGGATCTTACAATGAGCAGTTCTTC.

The CDR3 nucleotides read TGTGCCAGTAGGCCCGACAGGGTGGGCAATCAGCCCCAGCATTTT. Protein sequence: CASRPDRVGNQPQHF. This chain joins TRBV19 and TRBJ1-5, with 7 bases aligning to TRBD1. The CDR3 extends over 15 amino acids. After removal of 6 bases from V and 2 bases from J, the junction contained 7 bases not matched to a gene. Per the germline V gene, CDR1 is LNHDA and CDR2 is SQIVND (reference sequence).

CDR3 region: CASSTSDREETQYF. In nucleotides, the CDR3 is TGTGCCAGCAGCACTTCAGACAGGGAGGAGACCCAGTACTTC. V is TRBV7-2 and J is TRBJ2-5; 7 positions match TRBD1. The V and J ends lost 5 bases and 5 bases, in that order; junction bases with no gene match: 8. Germline loops: CDR1 SGHTA, CDR2 FQGNSA. This CDR3 has 14 residues.

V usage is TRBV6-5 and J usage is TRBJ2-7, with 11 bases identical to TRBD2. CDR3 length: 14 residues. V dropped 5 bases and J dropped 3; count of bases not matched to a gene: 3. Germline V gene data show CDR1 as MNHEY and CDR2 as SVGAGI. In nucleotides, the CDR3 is TGTGCCAGCAGTCGGGGGACTAGCGGCTACGAGCAGTACTTC. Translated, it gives CASSRGTSGYEQYF.

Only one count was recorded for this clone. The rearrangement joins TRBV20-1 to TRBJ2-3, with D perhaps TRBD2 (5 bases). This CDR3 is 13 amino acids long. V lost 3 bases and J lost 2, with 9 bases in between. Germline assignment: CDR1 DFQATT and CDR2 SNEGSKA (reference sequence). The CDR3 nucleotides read TGCAGTGCTAGTCTCCGGGACACAGATACGCAGTATTTT. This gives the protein CSASLRDTDTQYF.

The CDR3 reads CASSLPGQGVSYEQYF. CDR3 DNA sequence: TGTGCCAGCAGCTTGCCGGGACAGGGGGTATCCTACGAGCAGTACTTC. The V gene is TRBV5-6, the J gene TRBJ2-7; TRBD1 matches 11 bases. This CDR3 has 16 amino acids. CDR1 and CDR2 from the germline V gene are SGHDT and YYEEEE. The J segment lost 1 base and the V segment lost 1 base, leaving 4 bases of the junction unmatched. Supplemented by reference TRBV5-6 and TRBJ2-7, the full variable domain reads DAGVTQSPTHLIKTRGQQVTLRCSPKSGHDTVSWYQQALGQGPQFIFQYYEEEERQRGNFPDRFSGHQFPNYSSELNVNALLLGDSALYLCASSLPGQGVSYEQYFGPGTRLTVT.

CDR3 amino acids: CASSAPTLLAGAYEQYF. The DNA of the CDR3 is TGTGCCAGCAGTGCCCCCACCCTCTTGGCGGGAGCCTACGAGCAGTACTTC. V usage is TRBV6-1 and J usage is TRBJ2-7, with 7 positions matching TRBD2. Trimming took 4 bases from V and 2 from J; bases not matched to a gene: 14. This CDR3 comprises 17 residues. Per the germline V gene, CDR1 is MNHNS and CDR2 is SASEGT.

In nucleotides, the CDR3 is TGTGCCAGCAGCTCCAGACAGGCCATACAGAACACTGAAGCTTTCTTT. Residues: CASSSRQAIQNTEAFF. This chain links TRBV7-3 with TRBJ1-1; TRBD1 might be the D (6 bases). CDR1 and CDR2 (germline): SGHTA, FQGTGA. The CDR3 runs to 16 residues. V lost 4 bases, J lost 1 base, and 16 bases lay in between.